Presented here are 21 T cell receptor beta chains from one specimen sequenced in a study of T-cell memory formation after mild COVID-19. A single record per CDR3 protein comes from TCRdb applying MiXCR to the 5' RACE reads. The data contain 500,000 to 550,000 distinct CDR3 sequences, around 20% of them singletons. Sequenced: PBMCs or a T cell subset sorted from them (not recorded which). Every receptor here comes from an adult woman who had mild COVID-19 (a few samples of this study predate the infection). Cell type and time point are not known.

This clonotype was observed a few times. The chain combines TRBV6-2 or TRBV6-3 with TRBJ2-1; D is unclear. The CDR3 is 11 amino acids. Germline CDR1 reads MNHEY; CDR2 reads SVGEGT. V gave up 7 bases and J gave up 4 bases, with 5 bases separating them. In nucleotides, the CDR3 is TGTGCCAGCAAGAAATACAATGAGCAGTTCTTC. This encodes CASKKYNEQFF.

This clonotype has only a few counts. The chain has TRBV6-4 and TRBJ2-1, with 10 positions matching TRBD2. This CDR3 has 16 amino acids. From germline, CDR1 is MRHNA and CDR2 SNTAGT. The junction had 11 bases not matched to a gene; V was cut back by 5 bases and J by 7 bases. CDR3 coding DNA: TGTGCCAGCAGTAGGGGTGGCAGCGGGAGGGCGAATGAGCAGTTCTTC. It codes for CASSRGGSGRANEQFF.

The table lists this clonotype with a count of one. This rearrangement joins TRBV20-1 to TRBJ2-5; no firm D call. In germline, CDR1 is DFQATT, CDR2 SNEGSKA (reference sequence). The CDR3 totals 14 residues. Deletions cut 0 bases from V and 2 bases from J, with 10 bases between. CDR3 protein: CSAREPAPQETQYF. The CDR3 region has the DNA TGCAGTGCTAGAGAACCGGCCCCACAAGAGACCCAGTACTTC.

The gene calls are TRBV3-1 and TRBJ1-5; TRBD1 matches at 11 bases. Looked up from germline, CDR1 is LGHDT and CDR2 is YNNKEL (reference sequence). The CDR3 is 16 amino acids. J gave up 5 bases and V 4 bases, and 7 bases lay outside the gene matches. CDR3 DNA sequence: TGTGCCAGCAGCCGAGGCCGGGACAGGGGGGATCAGCCCCAGCATTTT. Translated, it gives CASSRGRDRGDQPQHF.

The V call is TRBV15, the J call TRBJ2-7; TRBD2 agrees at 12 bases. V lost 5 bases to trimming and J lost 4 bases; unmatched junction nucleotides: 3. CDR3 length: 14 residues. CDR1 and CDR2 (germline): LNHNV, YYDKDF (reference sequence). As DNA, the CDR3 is TGTGCCACCAGCCGAACTAGCGGGGGGTACGAGCAGTACTTC. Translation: CATSRTSGGYEQYF.

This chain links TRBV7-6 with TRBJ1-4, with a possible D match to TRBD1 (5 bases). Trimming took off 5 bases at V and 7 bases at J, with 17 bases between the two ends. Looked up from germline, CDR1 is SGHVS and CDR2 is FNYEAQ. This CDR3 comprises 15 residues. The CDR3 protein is CASSQQGVQSEKLFF. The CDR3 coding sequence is TGTGCCAGCAGCCAGCAAGGGGTGCAGAGTGAAAAACTGTTTTTT.

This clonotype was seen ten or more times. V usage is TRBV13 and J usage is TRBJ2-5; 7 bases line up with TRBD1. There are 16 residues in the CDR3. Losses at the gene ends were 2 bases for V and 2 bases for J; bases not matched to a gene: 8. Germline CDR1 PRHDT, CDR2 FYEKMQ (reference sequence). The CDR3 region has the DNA TGTGCCAGCAGCTTACTCCCCGGCAGGGGGCAAGAGACCCAGTACTTC. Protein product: CASSLLPGRGQETQYF.

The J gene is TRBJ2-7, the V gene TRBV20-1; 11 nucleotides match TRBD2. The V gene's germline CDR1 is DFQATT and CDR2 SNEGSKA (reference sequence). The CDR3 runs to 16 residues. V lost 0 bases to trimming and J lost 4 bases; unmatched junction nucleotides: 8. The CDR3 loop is CSARELAGGREYEQYF. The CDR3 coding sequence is TGCAGTGCTAGAGAGCTAGCGGGGGGCCGAGAATACGAGCAGTACTTC.

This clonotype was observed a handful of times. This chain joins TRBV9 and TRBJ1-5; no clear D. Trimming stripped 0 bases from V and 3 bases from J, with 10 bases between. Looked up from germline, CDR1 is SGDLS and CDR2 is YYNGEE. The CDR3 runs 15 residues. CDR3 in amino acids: CASSVGTDNNQPQHF. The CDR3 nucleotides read TGTGCCAGCAGCGTAGGTACGGATAACAATCAGCCCCAGCATTTT.

CDR3 sequence (DNA): TGTGCCTGGAATCCCTCGGACGGTTGGGATCAGCCCCAGCATTTT. Protein: CAWNPSDGWDQPQHF. The V and J genes are TRBV30 and TRBJ1-5; no firm D call. Per germline, CDR1 GTSNPN and CDR2 SVGIG (reference sequence). The V and J ends lost 4 bases and 5 bases respectively, with 18 bases between them. CDR3 length equals 15 residues.

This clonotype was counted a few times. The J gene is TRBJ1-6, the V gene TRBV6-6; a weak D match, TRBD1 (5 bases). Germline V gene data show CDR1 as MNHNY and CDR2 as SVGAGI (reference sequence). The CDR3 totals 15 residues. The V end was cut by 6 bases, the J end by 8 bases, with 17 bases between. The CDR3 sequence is CASSPWPGGDSPLHF. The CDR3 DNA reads TGTGCCAGCAGCCCCTGGCCGGGGGGGGATTCACCCCTCCACTTT.

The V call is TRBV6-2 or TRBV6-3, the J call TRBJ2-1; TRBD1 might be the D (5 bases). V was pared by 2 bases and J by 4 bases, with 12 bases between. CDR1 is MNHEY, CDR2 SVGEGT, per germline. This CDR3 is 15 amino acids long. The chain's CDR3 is CASSYAADTYNEQFF. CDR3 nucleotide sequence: TGTGCCAGCAGTTACGCCGCGGACACGTACAATGAGCAGTTCTTC.

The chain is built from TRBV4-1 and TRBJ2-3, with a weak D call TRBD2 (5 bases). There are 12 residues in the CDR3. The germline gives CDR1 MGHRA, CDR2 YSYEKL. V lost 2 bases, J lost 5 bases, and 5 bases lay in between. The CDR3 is CASSQTRDTQYF. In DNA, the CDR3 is TGCGCCAGCAGCCAAACTAGAGATACGCAGTATTTT.

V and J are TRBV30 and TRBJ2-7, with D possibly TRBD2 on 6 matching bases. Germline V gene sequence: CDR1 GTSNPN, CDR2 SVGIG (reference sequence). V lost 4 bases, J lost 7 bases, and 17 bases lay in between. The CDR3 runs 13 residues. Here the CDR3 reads CAWTGGATGEQYF. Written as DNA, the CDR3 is TGTGCCTGGACGGGCGGGGCCACCGGGGAGCAGTACTTC. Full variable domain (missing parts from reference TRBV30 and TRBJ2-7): SQTIHQWPATLVQPVGSPLSLECTVEGTSNPNLYWYRQAAGRGLQLLFYSVGIGQISSEVPQNLSASRPQDRQFILSSKKLLLSDSGFYLCAWTGGATGEQYFGPGTRLTVT.

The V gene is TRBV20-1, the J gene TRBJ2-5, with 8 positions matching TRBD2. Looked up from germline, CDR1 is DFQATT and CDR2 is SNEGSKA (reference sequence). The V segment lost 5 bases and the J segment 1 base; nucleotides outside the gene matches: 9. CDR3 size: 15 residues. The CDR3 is CSARVRGGLQETQYF. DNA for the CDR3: TGCAGTGCTCGTGTACGCGGGGGGCTCCAAGAGACCCAGTACTTC.

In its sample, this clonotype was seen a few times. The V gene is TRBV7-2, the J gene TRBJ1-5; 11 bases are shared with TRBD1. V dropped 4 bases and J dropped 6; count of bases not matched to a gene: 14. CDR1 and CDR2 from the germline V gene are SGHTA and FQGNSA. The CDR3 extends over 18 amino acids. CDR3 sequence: CASSSLPGQGGGLQPQHF. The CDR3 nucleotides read TGTGCCAGCAGCTCACTACCGGGACAGGGGGGTGGGCTTCAGCCCCAGCATTTT.

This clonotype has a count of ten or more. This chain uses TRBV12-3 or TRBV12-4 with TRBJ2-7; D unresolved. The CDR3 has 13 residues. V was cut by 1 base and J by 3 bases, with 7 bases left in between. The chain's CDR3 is CASSLDPFYEQYF. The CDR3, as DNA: TGTGCCAGCAGTTTAGACCCGTTCTACGAGCAGTACTTC.

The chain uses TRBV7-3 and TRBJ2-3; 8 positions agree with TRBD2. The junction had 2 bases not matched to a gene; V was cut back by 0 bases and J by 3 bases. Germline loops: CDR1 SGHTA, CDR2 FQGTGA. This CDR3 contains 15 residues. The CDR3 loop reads CASSLTAGETDTQYF. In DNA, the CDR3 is TGTGCCAGCAGCTTAACAGCGGGAGAGACAGATACGCAGTATTTT. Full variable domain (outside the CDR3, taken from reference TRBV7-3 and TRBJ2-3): GAGVSQTPSNKVTEKGKYVELRCDPISGHTALYWYRQSLGQGPEFLIYFQGTGAADDSGLPNDRFFAVRPEGSVSTLKIQRTERGDSAVYLCASSLTAGETDTQYFGPGTRLTVL.

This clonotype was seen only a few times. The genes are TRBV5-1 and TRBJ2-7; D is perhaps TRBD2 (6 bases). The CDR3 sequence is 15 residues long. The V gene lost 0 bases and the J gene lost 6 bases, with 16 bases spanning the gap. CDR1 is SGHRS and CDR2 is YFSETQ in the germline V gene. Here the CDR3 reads CASSLEEGEGLEQYF. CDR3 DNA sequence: TGCGCCAGCAGCTTGGAGGAGGGAGAGGGACTCGAGCAGTACTTC.

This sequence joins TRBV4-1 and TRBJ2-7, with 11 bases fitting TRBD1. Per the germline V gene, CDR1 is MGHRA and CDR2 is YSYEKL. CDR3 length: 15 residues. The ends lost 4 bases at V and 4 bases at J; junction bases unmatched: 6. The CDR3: CASSPGQGAVYEQYF. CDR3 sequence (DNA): TGCGCCAGCAGCCCTGGACAGGGGGCTGTATACGAGCAGTACTTC.

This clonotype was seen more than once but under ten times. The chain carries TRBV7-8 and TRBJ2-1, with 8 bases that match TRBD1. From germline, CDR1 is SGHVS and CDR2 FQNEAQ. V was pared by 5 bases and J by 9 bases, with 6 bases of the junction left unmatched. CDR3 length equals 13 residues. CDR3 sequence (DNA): TGTGCCAGCAGCCATCGACAGGGGAGTGAGCAGTTCTTC. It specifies CASSHRQGSEQFF.